The TCR beta chain under discussion was sequenced for a study of blood T cell repertoires in COVID-19. Turning to the study itself: T cells, B-cell-depleted T cells, or PBMCs supplied cDNA or gDNA.

V was clipped by 4 bases and J by 5 bases; unmatched bases: 13. This CDR3 is 16 amino acids long. Germline-derived CDR1 and CDR2 are SGHRS and YFSETQ. Recruitment covered fewer than 25 US areas and drew participants whose ages spanned about 18 to 89 years. Each recovered donor of Cohort 3 presented with two negative PCRs, clearance, or symptom resolution. This table comes from immunoSEQ multiplex PCR, and its TCRdb copy is limited to in-frame clones, with some not included. This sample yields around 200,000 clones, of which less than 85% are seen a single time; roughly a sixth belongs to the top ten.

The sequencing sample was made of PBMCs or T cells enriched from blood (not recorded which). The chain recombines TRBV5-1 with TRBJ2-7, with 9 bases matching TRBD2. The clonotype originates from a middle-aged man who had recovered from COVID-19. Here the CDR3 reads CASSEGLAGAGNEQYF. The CDR3 DNA is TGCGCCAGCAGCGAGGGTTTAGCGGGGGCCGGGAACGAGCAGTACTTC.